This TCR beta chain was observed in a study of blood T cell repertoires in COVID-19. Method: immunoSEQ multiplex PCR; TCRdb's copy keeps in-frame clones and lacks some. The repertoire holds 400,000 or so clones, with approximately 85% as singletons. This CDR3 is 15 amino acids long. Looked up from germline, CDR1 is SGDLS and CDR2 is YYNGEE. Trimming stripped 3 bases from V and 2 bases from J, with 12 bases between. V gene TRBV9 combines with J gene TRBJ2-1; D possibly corresponds to TRBD2 (7 bases). The receptor comes from a woman aged 40 to 49 with acute COVID-19. The sample comprised PBMCs or T cells enriched from blood (not recorded which). CDR3 protein: CASSAHGGPYNEQFF. CDR3 DNA sequence: TGTGCCAGCAGCGCCCACGGGGGGCCCTACAATGAGCAGTTCTTC.